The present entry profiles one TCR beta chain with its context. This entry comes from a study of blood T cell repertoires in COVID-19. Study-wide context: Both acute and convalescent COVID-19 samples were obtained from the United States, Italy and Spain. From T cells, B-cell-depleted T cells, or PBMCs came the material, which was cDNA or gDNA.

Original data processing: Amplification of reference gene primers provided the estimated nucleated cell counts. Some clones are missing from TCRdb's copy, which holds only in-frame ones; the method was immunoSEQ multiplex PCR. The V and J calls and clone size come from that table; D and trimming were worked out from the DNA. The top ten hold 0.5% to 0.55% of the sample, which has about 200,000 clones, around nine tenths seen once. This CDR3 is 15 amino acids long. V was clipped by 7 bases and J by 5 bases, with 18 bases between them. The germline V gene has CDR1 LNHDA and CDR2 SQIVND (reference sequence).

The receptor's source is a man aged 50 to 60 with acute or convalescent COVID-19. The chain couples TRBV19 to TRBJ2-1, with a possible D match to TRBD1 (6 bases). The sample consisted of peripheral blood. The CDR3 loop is CASTPRQVNHNEQFF. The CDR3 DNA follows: TGTGCCAGTACCCCGCGACAGGTAAACCACAATGAGCAGTTCTTC. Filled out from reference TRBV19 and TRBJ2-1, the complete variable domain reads DGGITQSPKYLFRKEGQNVTLSCEQNLNHDAMYWYRQDPGQGLRLIYYSQIVNDFQKGDIAEGYSVSREKKESFPLTVTSAQKNPTAFYLCASTPRQVNHNEQFFGPGTRLTVL.